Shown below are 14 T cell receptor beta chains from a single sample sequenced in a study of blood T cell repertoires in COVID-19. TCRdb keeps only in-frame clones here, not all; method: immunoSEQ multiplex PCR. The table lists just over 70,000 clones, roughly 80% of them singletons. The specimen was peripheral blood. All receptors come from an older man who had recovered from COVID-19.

This CDR3 is CAWRALWEGLETDTQYF. CDR3 in DNA: TGTGCCTGGAGGGCCCTCTGGGAGGGACTAGAGACAGATACGCAGTATTTT. The J gene is TRBJ2-3, the V gene TRBV30; TRBD2 agrees at 8 bases. The CDR3 runs 17 residues. With 3 bases clipped from V and 3 bases from J, the junction kept 14 bases outside the gene matches. Germline CDR1 GTSNPN, CDR2 SVGIG (reference sequence).

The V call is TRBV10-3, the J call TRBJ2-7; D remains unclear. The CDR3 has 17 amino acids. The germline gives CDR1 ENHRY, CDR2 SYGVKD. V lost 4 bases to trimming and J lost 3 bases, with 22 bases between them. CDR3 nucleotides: TGTGCCATCAGTGTTTTTCTCGTAACAGAGCCAGGCTACGAGCAGTACTTC. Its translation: CAISVFLVTEPGYEQYF.

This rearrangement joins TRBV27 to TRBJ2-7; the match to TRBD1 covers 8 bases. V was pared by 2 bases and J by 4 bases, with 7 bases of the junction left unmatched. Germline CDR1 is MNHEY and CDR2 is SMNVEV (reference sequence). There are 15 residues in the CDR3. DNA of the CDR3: TGTGCCAGCAGTTTAGACAGGGGCGTACAATACGAGCAGTACTTC. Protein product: CASSLDRGVQYEQYF.

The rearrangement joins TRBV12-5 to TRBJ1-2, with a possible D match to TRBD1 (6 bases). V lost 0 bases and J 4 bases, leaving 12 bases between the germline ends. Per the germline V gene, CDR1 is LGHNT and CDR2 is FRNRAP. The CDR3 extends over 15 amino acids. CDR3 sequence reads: CASGLVGAGPYGYTF. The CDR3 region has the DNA TGTGCTAGTGGTTTGGTGGGGGCGGGCCCCTATGGCTACACCTTC.

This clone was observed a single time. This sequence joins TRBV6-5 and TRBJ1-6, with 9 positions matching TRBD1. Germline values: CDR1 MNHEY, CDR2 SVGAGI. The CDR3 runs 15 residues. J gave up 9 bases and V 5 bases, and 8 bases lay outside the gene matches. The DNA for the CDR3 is TGTGCCAGCAGTCCTCGACAGGGGGAGGGTTCACCCCTCCACTTT. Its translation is CASSPRQGEGSPLHF.

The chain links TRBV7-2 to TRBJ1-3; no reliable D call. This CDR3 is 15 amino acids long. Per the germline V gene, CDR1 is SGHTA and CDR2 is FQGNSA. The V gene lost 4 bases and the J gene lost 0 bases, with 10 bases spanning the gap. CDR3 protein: CASSSQRSSGNTIYF. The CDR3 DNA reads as TGTGCCAGCAGCTCGCAGAGGTCCTCTGGAAACACCATATATTTT.

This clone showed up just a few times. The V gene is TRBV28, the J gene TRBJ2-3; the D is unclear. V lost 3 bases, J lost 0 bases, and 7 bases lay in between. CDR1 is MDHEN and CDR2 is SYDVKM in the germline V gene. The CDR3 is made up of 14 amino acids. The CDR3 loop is CASSFQTSTDTQYF. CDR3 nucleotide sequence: TGTGCCAGCAGTTTCCAGACTAGCACAGATACGCAGTATTTT. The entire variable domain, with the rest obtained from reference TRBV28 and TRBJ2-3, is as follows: DVKVTQSSRYLVKRTGEKVFLECVQDMDHENMFWYRQDPGLGLRLIYFSYDVKMKEKGDIPEGYSVSREKKERFSLILESASTNQTSMYLCASSFQTSTDTQYFGPGTRLTVL.

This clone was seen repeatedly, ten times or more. CDR3 amino acids: CASRQADRKLFF. CDR3 in DNA: TGTGCCAGCCGACAGGCCGATAGAAAACTGTTTTTT. The chain carries TRBV6-5 and TRBJ1-4, with a tentative D call TRBD1 (6 bases). The germline CDR1 and CDR2 sequences are MNHEY and SVGAGI. Deletions cut 8 bases from V and 10 bases from J, with 14 bases between. The CDR3 covers 12 residues.

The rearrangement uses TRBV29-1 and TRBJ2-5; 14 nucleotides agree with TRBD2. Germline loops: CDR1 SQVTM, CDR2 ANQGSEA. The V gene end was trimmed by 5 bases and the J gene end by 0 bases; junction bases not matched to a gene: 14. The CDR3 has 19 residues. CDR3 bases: TGCAGCGTTACACCTCCGGGACTAGCGGGAGCTAAGTACCAAGAGACCCAGTACTTC. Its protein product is CSVTPPGLAGAKYQETQYF.

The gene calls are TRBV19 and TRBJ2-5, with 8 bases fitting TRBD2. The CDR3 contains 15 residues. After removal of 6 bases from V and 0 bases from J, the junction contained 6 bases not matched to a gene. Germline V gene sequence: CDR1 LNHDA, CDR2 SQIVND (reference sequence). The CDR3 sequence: CASSEAGEDQETQYF. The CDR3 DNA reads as TGTGCCAGTAGCGAAGCGGGGGAGGACCAAGAGACCCAGTACTTC. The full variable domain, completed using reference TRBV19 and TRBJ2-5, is DGGITQSPKYLFRKEGQNVTLSCEQNLNHDAMYWYRQDPGQGLRLIYYSQIVNDFQKGDIAEGYSVSREKKESFPLTVTSAQKNPTAFYLCASSEAGEDQETQYFGPGTRLLVL.

Here the CDR3 DNA reads TGTGCCAGCAGCTCCCTCAGGGGCTTACAAGAGACCCAGTACTTC. Protein product: CASSSLRGLQETQYF. The chain recombines TRBV5-4 with TRBJ2-5, with D possibly TRBD1 on 6 matching bases. V lost 3 bases, J lost 2 bases, and 14 bases lay in between. Germline lookup yields CDR1 SGHNT and CDR2 YYREEE (reference sequence). There are 15 residues in the CDR3.

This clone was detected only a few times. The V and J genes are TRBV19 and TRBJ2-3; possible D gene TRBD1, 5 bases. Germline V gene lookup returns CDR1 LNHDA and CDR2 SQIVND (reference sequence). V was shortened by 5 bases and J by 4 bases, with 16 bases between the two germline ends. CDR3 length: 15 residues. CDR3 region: CASSAAGPQADTQYF. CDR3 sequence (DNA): TGTGCCAGTAGTGCCGCCGGTCCACAGGCAGATACGCAGTATTTT.

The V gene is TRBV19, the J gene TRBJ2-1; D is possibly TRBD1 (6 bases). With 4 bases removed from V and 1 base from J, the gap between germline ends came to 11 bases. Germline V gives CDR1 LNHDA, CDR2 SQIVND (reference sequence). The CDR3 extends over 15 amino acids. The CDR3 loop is CASSSTGMSYNEQFF. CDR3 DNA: TGTGCCAGTAGTAGTACAGGGATGTCCTACAATGAGCAGTTCTTC.

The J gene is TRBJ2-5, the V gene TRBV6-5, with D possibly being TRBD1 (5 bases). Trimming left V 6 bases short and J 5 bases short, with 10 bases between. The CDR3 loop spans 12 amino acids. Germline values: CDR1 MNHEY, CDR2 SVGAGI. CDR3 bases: TGTGCCAGCAGCAGGGTCCGGGAGACCCAGTACTTC. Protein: CASSRVRETQYF.